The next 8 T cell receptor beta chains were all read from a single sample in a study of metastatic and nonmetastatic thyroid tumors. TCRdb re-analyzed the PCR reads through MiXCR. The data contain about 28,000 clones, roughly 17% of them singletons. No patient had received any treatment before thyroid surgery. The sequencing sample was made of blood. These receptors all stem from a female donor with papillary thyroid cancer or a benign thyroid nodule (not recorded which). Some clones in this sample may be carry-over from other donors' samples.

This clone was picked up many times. In DNA, the CDR3 is TGTGCCAGCAGCTTGCTTTTTCGGACCACGAACACCGGGGAGCTGTTTTTT. This translates into CASSLLFRTTNTGELFF. V usage is TRBV5-4 and J usage is TRBJ2-2; D not resolved. V lost 1 base and J 0 bases, leaving 13 bases between the germline ends. In germline, CDR1 is SGHNT, CDR2 YYREEE (reference sequence). The length of the CDR3 is 17 residues. Drawing the rest from reference TRBV5-4 and TRBJ2-2, the complete variable domain is ETGVTQSPTHLIKTRGQQVTLRCSSQSGHNTVSWYQQALGQGPQFIFQYYREEENGRGNFPPRFSGLQFPNYSSELNVNALELDDSALYLCASSLLFRTTNTGELFFGEGSRLTVL.

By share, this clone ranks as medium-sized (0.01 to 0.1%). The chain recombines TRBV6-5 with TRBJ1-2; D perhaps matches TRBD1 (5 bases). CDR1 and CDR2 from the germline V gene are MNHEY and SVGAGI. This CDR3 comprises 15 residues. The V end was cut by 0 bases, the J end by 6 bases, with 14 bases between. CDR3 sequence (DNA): TGTGCCAGCAGTTACTCGGGCGGGGCAACTAATGGCTACACCTTC. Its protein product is CASSYSGGATNGYTF.

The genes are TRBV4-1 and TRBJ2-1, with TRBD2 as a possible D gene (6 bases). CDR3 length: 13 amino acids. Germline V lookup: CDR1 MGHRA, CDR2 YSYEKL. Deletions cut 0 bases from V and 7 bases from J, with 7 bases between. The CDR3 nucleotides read TGCGCCAGCAGCCAAGACAGCGGGAATGAGCAGTTCTTC. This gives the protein CASSQDSGNEQFF.

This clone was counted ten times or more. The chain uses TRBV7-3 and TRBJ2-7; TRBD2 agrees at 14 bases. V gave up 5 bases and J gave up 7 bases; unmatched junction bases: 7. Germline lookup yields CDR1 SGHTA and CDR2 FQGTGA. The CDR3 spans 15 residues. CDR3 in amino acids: CASSPGTSGSREQYF. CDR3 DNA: TGTGCCAGCAGCCCCGGGACTAGCGGGAGTCGAGAGCAGTACTTC.

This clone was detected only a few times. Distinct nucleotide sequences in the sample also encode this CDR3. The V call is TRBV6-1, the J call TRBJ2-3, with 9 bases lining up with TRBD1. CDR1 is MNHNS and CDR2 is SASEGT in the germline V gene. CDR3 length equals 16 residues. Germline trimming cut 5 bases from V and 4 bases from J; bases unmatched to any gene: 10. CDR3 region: CASSRNRDRVADTQYF. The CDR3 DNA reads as TGTGCCAGCAGTCGGAACCGGGACAGGGTAGCAGATACGCAGTATTTT.

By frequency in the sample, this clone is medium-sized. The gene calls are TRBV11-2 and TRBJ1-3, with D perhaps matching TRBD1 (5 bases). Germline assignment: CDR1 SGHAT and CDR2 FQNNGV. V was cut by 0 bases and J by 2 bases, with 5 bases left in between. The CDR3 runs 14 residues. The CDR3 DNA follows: TGTGCCAGCAGCTTAGACAGGGCTGGAAACACCATATATTTT. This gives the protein CASSLDRAGNTIYF.

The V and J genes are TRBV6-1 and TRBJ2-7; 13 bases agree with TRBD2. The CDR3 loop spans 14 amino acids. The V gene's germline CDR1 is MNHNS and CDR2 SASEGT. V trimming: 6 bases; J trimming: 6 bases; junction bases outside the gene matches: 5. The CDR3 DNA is TGTGCCAGCAGAAGGACTAGCGGGAGAGGCGAGCAGTACTTC. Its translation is CASRRTSGRGEQYF.

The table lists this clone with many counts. CDR3 in DNA: TGCAGTGCTAGAGCCTGGGGGGCGAGAAATGAGCAGTTCTTC. Residues: CSARAWGARNEQFF. V and J are TRBV20-1 and TRBJ2-1; D may correspond to TRBD1 or TRBD2 (6 bases each). The CDR3 is made up of 14 amino acids. The V gene's germline CDR1 is DFQATT and CDR2 SNEGSKA (reference sequence). The V end was cut by 1 base, the J end by 7 bases, with 14 bases between.